The TCR beta chain under discussion was sequenced for a study of blood T cell repertoires in COVID-19. Looking at the study overall: Some COVID-19 samples were acute and others convalescent; all came from the United States, Italy and Spain.

This clone was seen a single time. The ends were cut back, 7 bases at V and 7 bases at J, with 13 bases in the middle. From germline, CDR1 is KGHSH and CDR2 LQKENI. The CDR3 runs to 13 residues. TCRdb's table, derived via immunoSEQ multiplex PCR, lists solely in-frame clones and lacks some. Here the sample spans approximately 450,000 clones, more than 80% being singletons. Symptom resolution, clearance, or two negative PCRs marked donors in Cohort 3 as recovered. V and J are TRBV18 and TRBJ1-4; D perhaps matches TRBD1 (5 bases). This TCR was recovered from a man younger than 40 who had recovered from COVID-19. The sample consisted of PBMCs or T cells enriched from blood (not recorded which). The CDR3 DNA is TGTGCCAGCTGTGAGGCAGGGTGTGAAAAACTGTTTTTT. Protein product: CASCEAGCEKLFF.